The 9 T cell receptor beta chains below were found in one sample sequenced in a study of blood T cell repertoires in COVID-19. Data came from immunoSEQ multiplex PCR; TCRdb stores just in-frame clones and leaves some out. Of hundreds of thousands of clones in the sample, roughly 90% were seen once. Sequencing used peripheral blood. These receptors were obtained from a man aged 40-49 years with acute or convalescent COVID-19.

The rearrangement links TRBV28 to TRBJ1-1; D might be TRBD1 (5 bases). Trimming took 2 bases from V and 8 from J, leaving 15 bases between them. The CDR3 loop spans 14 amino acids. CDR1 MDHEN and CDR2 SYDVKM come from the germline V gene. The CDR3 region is CASSLIAGLGEAFF. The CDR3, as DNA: TGTGCCAGCAGTTTAATAGCAGGGCTGGGGGAAGCTTTCTTT.

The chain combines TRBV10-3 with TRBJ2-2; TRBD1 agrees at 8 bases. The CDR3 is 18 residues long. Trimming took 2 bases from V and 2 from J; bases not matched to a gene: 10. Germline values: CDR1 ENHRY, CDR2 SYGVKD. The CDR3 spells CAISEPHSDRGNTGELFF. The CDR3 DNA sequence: TGTGCCATCAGTGAGCCCCACTCCGACAGGGGTAACACCGGGGAGCTGTTTTTT.

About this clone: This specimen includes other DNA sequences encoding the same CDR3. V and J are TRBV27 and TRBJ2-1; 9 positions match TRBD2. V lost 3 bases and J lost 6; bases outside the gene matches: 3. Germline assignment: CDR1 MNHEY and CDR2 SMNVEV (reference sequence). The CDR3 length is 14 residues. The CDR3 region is CASSFGGRGNEQFF. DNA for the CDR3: TGTGCCAGCAGTTTCGGCGGGAGGGGCAATGAGCAGTTCTTC.

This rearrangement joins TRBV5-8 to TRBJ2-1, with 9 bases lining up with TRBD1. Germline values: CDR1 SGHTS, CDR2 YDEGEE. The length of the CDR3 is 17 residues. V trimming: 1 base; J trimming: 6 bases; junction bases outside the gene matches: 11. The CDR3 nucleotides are TGTGCCAGCAGCTTGCGTCGTGGGACAGGGCCCCCCAATGAGCAGTTCTTC. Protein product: CASSLRRGTGPPNEQFF.

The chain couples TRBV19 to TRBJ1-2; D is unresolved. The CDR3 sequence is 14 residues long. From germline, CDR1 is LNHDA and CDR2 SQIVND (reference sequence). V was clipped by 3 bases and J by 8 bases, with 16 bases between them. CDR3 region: CASSIGVQPGGYTF. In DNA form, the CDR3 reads TGTGCCAGTAGTATTGGGGTTCAACCGGGAGGCTACACCTTC.

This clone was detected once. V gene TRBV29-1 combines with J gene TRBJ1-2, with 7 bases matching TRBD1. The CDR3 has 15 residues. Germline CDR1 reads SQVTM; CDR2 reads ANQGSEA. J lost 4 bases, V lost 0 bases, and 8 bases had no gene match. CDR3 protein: CSVEDRGRGSYGYTF. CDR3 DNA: TGCAGCGTTGAAGATAGAGGCAGGGGGTCCTATGGCTACACCTTC.

CDR3 region: CASGQGLTNEKLFF. CDR3 bases: TGTGCCAGCGGACAGGGTTTAACTAATGAAAAACTGTTTTTT. The J gene is TRBJ1-4, the V gene TRBV11-2; 8 bases align to TRBD1. CDR1 is SGHAT and CDR2 is FQNNGV in the germline V gene. The CDR3 totals 14 residues. The J segment lost 1 base and the V segment lost 8 bases, leaving 3 bases of the junction unmatched.

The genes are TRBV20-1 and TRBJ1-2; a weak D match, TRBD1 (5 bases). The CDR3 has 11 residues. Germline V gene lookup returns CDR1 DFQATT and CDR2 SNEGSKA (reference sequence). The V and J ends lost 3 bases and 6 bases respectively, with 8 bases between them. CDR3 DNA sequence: TGCAGTGCTAGGGAGGGACATGGCTACACCTTC. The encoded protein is CSAREGHGYTF.

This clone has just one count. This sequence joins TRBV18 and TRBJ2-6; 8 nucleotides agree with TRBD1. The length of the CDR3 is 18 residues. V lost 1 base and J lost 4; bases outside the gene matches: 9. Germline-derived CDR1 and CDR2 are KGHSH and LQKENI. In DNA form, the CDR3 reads TGTGCCAGCTCACCACGGGGCAGGGGGCAAATCGGGGCCAACGTCCTGACTTTC. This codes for CASSPRGRGQIGANVLTF. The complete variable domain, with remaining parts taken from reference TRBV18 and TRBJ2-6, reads NAGVMQNPRHLVRRRGQEARLRCSPMKGHSHVYWYRQLPEEGLKFMVYLQKENIIDESGMPKERFSAEFPKEGPSILRIQQVVRGDSAAYFCASSPRGRGQIGANVLTFGAGSRLTVL.